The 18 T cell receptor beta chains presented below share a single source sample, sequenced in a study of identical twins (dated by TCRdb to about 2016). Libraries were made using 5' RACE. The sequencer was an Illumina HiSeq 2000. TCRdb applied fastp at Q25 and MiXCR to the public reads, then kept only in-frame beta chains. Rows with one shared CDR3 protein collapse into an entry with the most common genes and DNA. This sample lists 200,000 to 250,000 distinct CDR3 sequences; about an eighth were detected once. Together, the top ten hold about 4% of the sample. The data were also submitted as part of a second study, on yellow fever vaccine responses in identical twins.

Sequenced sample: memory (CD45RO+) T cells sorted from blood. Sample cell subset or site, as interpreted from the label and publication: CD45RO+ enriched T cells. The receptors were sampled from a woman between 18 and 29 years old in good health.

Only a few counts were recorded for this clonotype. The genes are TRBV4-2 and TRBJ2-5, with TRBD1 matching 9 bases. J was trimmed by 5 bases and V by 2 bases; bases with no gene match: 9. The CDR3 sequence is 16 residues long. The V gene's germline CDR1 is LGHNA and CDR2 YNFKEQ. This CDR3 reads CASSQSPGQGAETQYF. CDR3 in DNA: TGTGCCAGCAGCCAATCGCCGGGACAGGGTGCGGAGACCCAGTACTTC.

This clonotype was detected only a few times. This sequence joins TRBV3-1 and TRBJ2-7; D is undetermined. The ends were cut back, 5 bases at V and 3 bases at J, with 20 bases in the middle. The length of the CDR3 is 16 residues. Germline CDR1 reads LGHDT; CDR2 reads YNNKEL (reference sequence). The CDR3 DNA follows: TGTGCCAGCAGCAAACCCCGGAGTGGGTGGATCTACGAGCAGTACTTC. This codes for CASSKPRSGWIYEQYF.

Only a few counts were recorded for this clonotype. CDR3 protein: CSVRFRTGAHEQYF. The CDR3 DNA follows: TGCAGCGTTCGATTTAGGACAGGGGCCCACGAGCAGTACTTC. V usage is TRBV29-1 and J usage is TRBJ2-7, with 9 bases lining up with TRBD1. The CDR3 runs 14 residues. Trimming at V came to 5 bases and at J to 5 bases, leaving 10 bases not matched to a gene. Germline-derived CDR1 and CDR2 are SQVTM and ANQGSEA.

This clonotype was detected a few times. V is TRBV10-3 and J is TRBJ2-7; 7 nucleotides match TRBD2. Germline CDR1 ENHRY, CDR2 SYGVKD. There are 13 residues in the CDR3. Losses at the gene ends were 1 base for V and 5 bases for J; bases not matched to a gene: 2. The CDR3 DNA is TGTGCCATCAGTGAGTTGGGGGGGAACGAGCAGTACTTC. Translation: CAISELGGNEQYF.

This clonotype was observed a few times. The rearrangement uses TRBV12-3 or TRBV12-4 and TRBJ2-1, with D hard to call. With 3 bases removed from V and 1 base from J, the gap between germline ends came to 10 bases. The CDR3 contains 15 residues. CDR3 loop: CASSFQDGSYNEQFF. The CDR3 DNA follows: TGTGCCAGCAGTTTTCAGGACGGATCCTACAATGAGCAGTTCTTC.

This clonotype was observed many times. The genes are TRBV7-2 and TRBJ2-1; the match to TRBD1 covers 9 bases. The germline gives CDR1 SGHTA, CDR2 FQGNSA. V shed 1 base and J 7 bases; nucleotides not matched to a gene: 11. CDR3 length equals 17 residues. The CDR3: CASSLGGGQGNLNEQFF. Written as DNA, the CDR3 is TGTGCCAGCAGCTTAGGTGGGGGACAGGGAAACTTAAATGAGCAGTTCTTC.

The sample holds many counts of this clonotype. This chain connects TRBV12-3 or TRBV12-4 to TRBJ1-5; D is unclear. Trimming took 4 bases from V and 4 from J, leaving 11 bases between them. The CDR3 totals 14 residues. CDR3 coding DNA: TGTGCCAGCAGTTCGGGGAGACAAAATCAGCCCCAGCATTTT. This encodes CASSSGRQNQPQHF.

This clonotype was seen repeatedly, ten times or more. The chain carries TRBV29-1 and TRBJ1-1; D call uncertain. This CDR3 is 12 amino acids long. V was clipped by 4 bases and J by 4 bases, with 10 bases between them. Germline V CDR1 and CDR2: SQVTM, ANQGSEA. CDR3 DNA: TGCAGCGTTGGAATAATTTCCACTGAAGCTTTCTTT. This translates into CSVGIISTEAFF.

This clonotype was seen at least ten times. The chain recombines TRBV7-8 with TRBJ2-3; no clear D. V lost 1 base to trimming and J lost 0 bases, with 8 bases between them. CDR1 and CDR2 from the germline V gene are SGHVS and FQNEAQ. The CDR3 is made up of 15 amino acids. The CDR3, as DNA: TGTGCCAGCAGCTTAGGTGAAACTAGCACAGATACGCAGTATTTT. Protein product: CASSLGETSTDTQYF.

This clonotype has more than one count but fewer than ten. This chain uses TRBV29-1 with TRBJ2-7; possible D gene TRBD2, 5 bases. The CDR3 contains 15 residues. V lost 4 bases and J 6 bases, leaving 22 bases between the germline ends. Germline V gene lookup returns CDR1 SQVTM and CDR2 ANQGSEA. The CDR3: CSVAPADSPVLEQYF. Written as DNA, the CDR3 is TGCAGCGTTGCCCCGGCGGACTCGCCCGTCCTCGAGCAGTACTTC.

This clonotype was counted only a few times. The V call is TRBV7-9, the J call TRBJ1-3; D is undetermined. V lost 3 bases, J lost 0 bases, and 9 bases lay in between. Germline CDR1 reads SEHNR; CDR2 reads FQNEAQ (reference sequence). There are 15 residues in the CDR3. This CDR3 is CASSFLTPSGNTIYF. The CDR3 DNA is TGTGCCAGCAGCTTTCTTACACCCTCTGGAAACACCATATATTTT.

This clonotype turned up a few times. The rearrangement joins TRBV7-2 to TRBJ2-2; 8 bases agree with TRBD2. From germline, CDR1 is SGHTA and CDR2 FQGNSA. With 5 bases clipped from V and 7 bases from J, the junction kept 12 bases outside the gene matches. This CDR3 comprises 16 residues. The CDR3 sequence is CASSPRPGLEVGELFF. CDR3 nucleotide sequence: TGTGCCAGCAGCCCGCGCCCGGGACTAGAGGTCGGGGAGCTGTTTTTT. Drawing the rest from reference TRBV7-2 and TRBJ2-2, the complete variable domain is GAGVSQSPSNKVTEKGKDVELRCDPISGHTALYWYRQSLGQGLEFLIYFQGNSAPDKSGLPSDRFSAERTGGSVSTLTIQRTQQEDSAVYLCASSPRPGLEVGELFFGEGSRLTVL.

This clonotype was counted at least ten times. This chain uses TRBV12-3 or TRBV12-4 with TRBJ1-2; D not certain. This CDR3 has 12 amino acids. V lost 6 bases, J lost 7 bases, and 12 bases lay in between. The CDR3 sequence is CASSNQKGGYTF. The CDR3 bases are TGTGCCAGCAGCAATCAGAAGGGTGGCTACACCTTC.

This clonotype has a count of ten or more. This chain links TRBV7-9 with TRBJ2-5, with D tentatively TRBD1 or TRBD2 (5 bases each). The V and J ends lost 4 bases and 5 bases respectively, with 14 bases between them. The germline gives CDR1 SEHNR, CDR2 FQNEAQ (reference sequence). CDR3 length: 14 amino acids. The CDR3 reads CASSSSGTSETQYF. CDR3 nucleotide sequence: TGTGCCAGCAGCTCCTCCGGGACGAGCGAGACCCAGTACTTC.

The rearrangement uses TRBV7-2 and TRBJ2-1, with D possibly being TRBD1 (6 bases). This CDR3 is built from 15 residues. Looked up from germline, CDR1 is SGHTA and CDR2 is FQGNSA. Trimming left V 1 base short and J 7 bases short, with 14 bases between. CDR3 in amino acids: CASSLDGQIRNEQFF. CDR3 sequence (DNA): TGTGCCAGCAGCTTAGACGGACAGATACGGAATGAGCAGTTCTTC.

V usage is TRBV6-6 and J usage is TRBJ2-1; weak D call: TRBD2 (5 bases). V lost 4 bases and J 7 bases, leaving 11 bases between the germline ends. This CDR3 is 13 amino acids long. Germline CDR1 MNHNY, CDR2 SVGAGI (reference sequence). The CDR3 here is CASSSVGENEQFF. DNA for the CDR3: TGTGCCAGCAGTTCGGTGGGAGAAAATGAGCAGTTCTTC.

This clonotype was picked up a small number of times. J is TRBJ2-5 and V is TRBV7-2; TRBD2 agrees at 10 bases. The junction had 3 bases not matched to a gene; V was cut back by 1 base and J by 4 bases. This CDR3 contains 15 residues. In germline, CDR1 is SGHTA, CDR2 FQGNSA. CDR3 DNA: TGTGCCAGCAGCTTAGGTCCTAGCGGGGGAGAGACCCAGTACTTC. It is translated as CASSLGPSGGETQYF.

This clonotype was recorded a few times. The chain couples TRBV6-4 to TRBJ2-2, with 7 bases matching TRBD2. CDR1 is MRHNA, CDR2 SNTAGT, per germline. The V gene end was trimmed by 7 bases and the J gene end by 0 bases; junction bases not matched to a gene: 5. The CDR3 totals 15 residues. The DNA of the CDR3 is TGTGCCAGCACCCGGGAGGCGGCGAACACCGGGGAGCTGTTTTTT. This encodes CASTREAANTGELFF.